This TCR beta chain was documented in a study of T-cell memory formation after mild COVID-19. General study results and limits: Contracting clones, day 15 to 85, had balanced CD4/CD8, and later expanders favored CD4+.

TCRdb re-called the 5' RACE reads through MiXCR, storing one row per CDR3 protein. The sample holds a few hundred thousand distinct CDR3 sequences, 15% to 20% seen once. This clonotype was detected a few times. As yet, its antigen is unknown. The specimen was PBMCs or a T cell subset sorted from them (not recorded which). The receptor was derived from a man younger than 35 who had mild COVID-19 (a few samples of this study predate the infection). Cell type and time point are not known.

The CDR3: CASSWLPGQGGEKLFF. CDR3 in DNA: TGCGCCAGCAGCTGGCTCCCGGGACAGGGGGGTGAAAAACTGTTTTTT. The chain recombines TRBV5-1 with TRBJ1-4, with 11 nucleotides matching TRBD1. The CDR3 consists of 16 residues. The V gene's germline CDR1 is SGHRS and CDR2 YFSETQ. V shed 3 bases and J 7 bases; nucleotides not matched to a gene: 8. The entire variable domain, with the rest obtained from reference TRBV5-1 and TRBJ1-4, is as follows: KAGVTQTPRYLIKTRGQQVTLSCSPISGHRSVSWYQQTPGQGLQFLFEYFSETQRNKGNFPGRFSGRQFSNSRSEMNVSTLELGDSALYLCASSWLPGQGGEKLFFGSGTQLSVL.